These 28 T cell receptor beta chains were sequenced from one sample in a study of cytomegalovirus exposure and HLA in healthy donors. In the PCR, 60 Vbeta and 13 Jbeta primers were used. Assay used: immunoSEQ multiplex PCR; TCRdb lists only in-frame clones, some missing. This table holds about 150,000 clones, roughly three quarters found once. Sequenced input: PBMCs. The receptor set was obtained from a man aged 30 to 45 in good health and CMV-seropositive.

This clone was found a few times. The chain combines TRBV10-2 with TRBJ2-7; 9 nucleotides align to TRBD1. The V and J ends lost 2 bases and 4 bases, in that order; junction bases with no gene match: 3. This CDR3 spans 14 amino acids. In germline, CDR1 is WSHSY, CDR2 SAAADI. In nucleotides, the CDR3 is TGCGCCAGCAGTGAGATAGGGACAGGGTACGAGCAGTACTTC. It encodes CASSEIGTGYEQYF.

This clone appeared a few times. DNA for the CDR3: TGTGCCAGCAGGACAGGGGACGAGCAGTACTTC. Protein sequence: CASRTGDEQYF. V and J are TRBV6-5 and TRBJ2-7; 8 nucleotides line up with TRBD1. Germline-derived CDR1 and CDR2 are MNHEY and SVGAGI. The V gene end was trimmed by 6 bases and the J gene end by 5 bases; junction bases not matched to a gene: 0. The CDR3 sequence is 11 residues long.

The chain combines TRBV7-2 with TRBJ1-2; 8 bases agree with TRBD1. The germline gives CDR1 SGHTA, CDR2 FQGNSA. The CDR3 is 13 amino acids. The junction had 7 bases not matched to a gene; V was cut back by 6 bases and J by 7 bases. CDR3 amino acids: CASREQGASGYTF. The CDR3 DNA sequence: TGTGCCAGCAGAGAGCAGGGGGCGAGTGGCTACACCTTC.

V is TRBV10-3 and J is TRBJ2-3; D is possibly TRBD1 (6 bases). This CDR3 is built from 18 residues. V shed 2 bases and J shed 2 bases, with 20 bases lying between them. Germline V CDR1 and CDR2: ENHRY, SYGVKD. CDR3 amino acids: CAISEPFTGKVDTDTQYF. DNA of the CDR3: TGTGCCATCAGTGAGCCCTTTACAGGGAAAGTCGACACAGATACGCAGTATTTT.

This rearrangement joins TRBV6-5 to TRBJ2-3; D perhaps matches TRBD2 (6 bases). The CDR3 runs to 15 residues. Germline V lookup: CDR1 MNHEY, CDR2 SVGAGI. The ends were cut back, 7 bases at V and 5 bases at J, with 19 bases in the middle. In DNA form, the CDR3 reads TGTGCCAGCACCCAAAGTAAGGGAGGAAGAGATACGCAGTATTTT. This translates into CASTQSKGGRDTQYF.

The gene calls are TRBV5-4 and TRBJ1-4; TRBD1 matches 7 bases. V shed 4 bases and J 8 bases; nucleotides not matched to a gene: 8. Germline V gene lookup returns CDR1 SGHNT and CDR2 YYREEE (reference sequence). The CDR3 has 14 amino acids. The CDR3 nucleotides are TGTGCCAGCAGCCCCCCGGGACAGTCCGAAAAACTGTTTTTT. Its protein product is CASSPPGQSEKLFF.

This clone came up once. The rearrangement joins TRBV11-3 to TRBJ1-1; 7 positions match TRBD1. V dropped 3 bases and J dropped 6; count of bases not matched to a gene: 4. CDR1 and CDR2 from the germline V gene are SGHNT and YENEEA. This CDR3 is built from 13 residues. The CDR3 reads CASSLTGMSEAFF. CDR3 sequence (DNA): TGTGCCAGCAGCTTGACAGGGATGTCTGAAGCTTTCTTT.

This rearrangement joins TRBV11-1 to TRBJ2-2; 8 bases are shared with TRBD2. CDR3 length: 16 residues. The J segment lost 3 bases and the V segment lost 7 bases, leaving 10 bases of the junction unmatched. Germline values: CDR1 SGHAT, CDR2 FQDESV (reference sequence). CDR3 residues: CASTPTGGPYTGELFF. DNA of the CDR3: TGTGCCAGCACCCCGACGGGAGGGCCGTACACCGGGGAGCTGTTTTTT.

This clone was observed a few times. The chain carries TRBV10-3 and TRBJ2-3, with D possibly TRBD1 on 5 matching bases. The CDR3 contains 14 residues. Looked up from germline, CDR1 is ENHRY and CDR2 is SYGVKD. Trimming took 4 bases from V and 2 from J, leaving 10 bases between them. The CDR3 is CAISANGHTDTQYF. CDR3 nucleotide sequence: TGTGCCATCAGTGCTAACGGACACACAGATACGCAGTATTTT.

The V and J genes are TRBV28 and TRBJ1-1, with 10 bases fitting TRBD1. The CDR3 extends over 14 amino acids. CDR1 is MDHEN and CDR2 is SYDVKM in the germline V gene. V gave up 6 bases and J gave up 6 bases; unmatched junction bases: 7. CDR3 region: CASSGTGVIAEAFF. The CDR3 region has the DNA TGTGCCAGCAGCGGGACAGGGGTTATCGCTGAAGCTTTCTTT. Full variable domain (remainder filled in from reference TRBV28 and TRBJ1-1): DVKVTQSSRYLVKRTGEKVFLECVQDMDHENMFWYRQDPGLGLRLIYFSYDVKMKEKGDIPEGYSVSREKKERFSLILESASTNQTSMYLCASSGTGVIAEAFFGQGTRLTVV.

The V gene is TRBV25-1, the J gene TRBJ2-1; 13 nucleotides agree with TRBD2. Germline values: CDR1 MGHDK, CDR2 SYGVNS. The CDR3 loop spans 18 amino acids. With V trimmed by 3 bases and J by 8 bases, 13 bases remained unmatched. CDR3 loop: CASSDGTSGVFRGYEQFF. For the CDR3, the DNA is TGTGCCAGCAGTGACGGGACTAGCGGGGTCTTCCGGGGCTATGAGCAGTTCTTC. Drawing the rest from reference TRBV25-1 and TRBJ2-1, the complete variable domain is EADIYQTPRYLVIGTGKKITLECSQTMGHDKMYWYQQDPGMELHLIHYSYGVNSTEKGDLSSESTVSRIRTEHFPLTLESARPSHTSQYLCASSDGTSGVFRGYEQFFGPGTRLTVL.

This chain links TRBV28 with TRBJ1-2; D ambiguous. CDR1 and CDR2 (germline): MDHEN, SYDVKM. V lost 6 bases, J lost 8 bases, and 13 bases lay in between. This CDR3 comprises 12 residues. The CDR3 DNA reads TGTGCCAGCAGCCTCGGCCTGCGGGGCTACACCTTC. It translates to CASSLGLRGYTF.

V is TRBV30 and J is TRBJ2-7, with D perhaps matching TRBD2 (7 bases). This CDR3 region has 16 residues. Germline CDR1 is GTSNPN and CDR2 is SVGIG (reference sequence). V was clipped by 1 base and J by 3 bases, with 19 bases between them. The CDR3 nucleotides are TGTGCCTGGAGTGAGGGGGGGATCGGGTCATACTACGAGCAGTACTTC. This encodes CAWSEGGIGSYYEQYF.

This clone was counted a single time. This chain uses TRBV29-1 with TRBJ2-5, with 11 positions matching TRBD2. The CDR3 extends over 12 amino acids. CDR1 and CDR2 (germline): SQVTM, ANQGSEA. V was clipped by 7 bases and J by 5 bases; unmatched bases: 3. CDR3 nucleotide sequence: TGCAGCGGTTTAGCGGGAGGGGAGACCCAGTACTTC. Amino acid sequence: CSGLAGGETQYF.

About this clone: Germline and junction disagree at one end, which may indicate a read error. The chain joins TRBV7-7 to TRBJ2-1, with TRBD2 identical over 11 bases. Per germline, CDR1 SSHAT and CDR2 FNYEAQ (reference sequence). The CDR3 extends over 14 amino acids. The CDR3 spells CASSPTLAGVEQFF. Here the CDR3 DNA reads TGTGCTAGCAGCCCAACACTAGCGGGGGTTGAGCAGTTCTTC.

The rearrangement links TRBV18 to TRBJ1-5; 7 nucleotides match TRBD1. CDR1 KGHSH and CDR2 LQKENI come from the germline V gene. The length of the CDR3 is 13 residues. Trimming cost V 7 bases and J 6 bases; bases outside gene matches: 6. CDR3 residues: CASLQGVGQPQHF. The CDR3 bases are TGTGCCAGCTTGCAGGGGGTTGGTCAGCCCCAGCATTTT.

This chain connects TRBV4-1 to TRBJ1-2; D is undetermined. V was clipped by 1 base and J by 4 bases, with 16 bases between them. The CDR3 has 16 residues. CDR1 and CDR2 (germline): MGHRA, YSYEKL. DNA of the CDR3: TGCGCCAGCAGCCAAGGCGCGGGCAGTTCCGGCTATGGCTACACCTTC. Protein product: CASSQGAGSSGYGYTF.

V and J are TRBV5-1 and TRBJ1-1; perhaps TRBD1 as D (6 bases). CDR1 is SGHRS, CDR2 YFSETQ, per germline. V lost 2 bases to trimming and J lost 0 bases, with 14 bases between them. The CDR3 length is 16 residues. For the CDR3, the DNA is TGCGCCAGCAGCTTTCCAGGGGCGGACATGAACACTGAAGCTTTCTTT. Translation gives CASSFPGADMNTEAFF.

CDR3 sequence: CASSLETDTDTQYF. DNA of the CDR3: TGTGCCAGCAGCTTGGAGACAGACACAGATACGCAGTATTTT. The V and J genes are TRBV5-4 and TRBJ2-3; tentative D call: TRBD1 (5 bases). V lost 0 bases to trimming and J lost 2 bases, with 7 bases between them. Germline values: CDR1 SGHNT, CDR2 YYREEE (reference sequence). The CDR3 runs to 14 residues.

V gene TRBV28 combines with J gene TRBJ1-4; D gene ambiguous. The V end was cut by 10 bases, the J end by 7 bases, with 7 bases between. The germline V gene encodes CDR1 MDHEN and CDR2 SYDVKM. CDR3 length: 10 residues. This CDR3 is CATLGEKLFF. DNA for the CDR3: TGTGCCACCCTCGGTGAAAAACTGTTTTTT.

V is TRBV2 and J is TRBJ2-1; 9 positions agree with TRBD1. Germline lookup yields CDR1 SNHLY and CDR2 FYNNEI. This CDR3 contains 15 residues. With 7 bases clipped from V and 0 bases from J, the junction kept 4 bases outside the gene matches. Here the CDR3 DNA reads TGTGCCAGCAAGGAGACAGGGGGCTCCTACAATGAGCAGTTCTTC. It codes for CASKETGGSYNEQFF.

The gene calls are TRBV2 and TRBJ2-2; 7 bases match TRBD1. The CDR3 extends over 19 amino acids. Trimming cost V 2 bases and J 2 bases; bases outside gene matches: 14. The germline V gene encodes CDR1 SNHLY and CDR2 FYNNEI. CDR3 sequence: CASSETGLRDRTNTGELFF. In DNA form, the CDR3 reads TGTGCCAGCAGTGAAACGGGATTAAGGGACAGAACTAACACCGGGGAGCTGTTTTTT.

The chain uses TRBV15 and TRBJ1-2, with D tentatively TRBD1 (6 bases). The length of the CDR3 is 14 residues. V was pared by 5 bases and J by 8 bases, with 18 bases between. Germline loops: CDR1 LNHNV, CDR2 YYDKDF (reference sequence). This chain's CDR3 is CATSSFTGRWGYTF. CDR3 nucleotides: TGTGCCACCAGCTCATTTACAGGGCGGTGGGGCTACACCTTC.

The rearrangement joins TRBV28 to TRBJ2-1, with 11 nucleotides matching TRBD2. Germline CDR1 and CDR2: MDHEN and SYDVKM. The CDR3 is 14 residues long. The J segment lost 9 bases and the V segment lost 8 bases, leaving 9 bases of the junction unmatched. CDR3 in amino acids: CASRKLAGGFEQFF. CDR3 coding DNA: TGTGCCAGCCGGAAGCTAGCGGGAGGATTTGAGCAGTTCTTC.

The V gene is TRBV28, the J gene TRBJ2-1; tentative D call: TRBD2 (6 bases). V lost 10 bases to trimming and J lost 0 bases, with 10 bases between them. This CDR3 contains 13 residues. Germline V gene lookup returns CDR1 MDHEN and CDR2 SYDVKM. CDR3 sequence reads: CANSGGSYNEQFF. The CDR3 DNA reads as TGTGCCAATAGCGGAGGCTCCTACAATGAGCAGTTCTTC. The whole variable domain, filled in from reference TRBV28 and TRBJ2-1, reads DVKVTQSSRYLVKRTGEKVFLECVQDMDHENMFWYRQDPGLGLRLIYFSYDVKMKEKGDIPEGYSVSREKKERFSLILESASTNQTSMYLCANSGGSYNEQFFGPGTRLTVL.

The chain is built from TRBV6-5 and TRBJ2-6; TRBD1 aligns across 8 bases. V trimming: 10 bases; J trimming: 0 bases; junction bases outside the gene matches: 2. Germline values: CDR1 MNHEY, CDR2 SVGAGI. CDR3 length: 14 amino acids. The CDR3 loop is CATTGGSGANVLTF. The CDR3 region has the DNA TGTGCCACCACAGGGGGCTCTGGGGCCAACGTCCTGACTTTC.

This clone was seen once. The chain joins TRBV6-6 to TRBJ2-5; 9 bases match TRBD1. The tail of the sequence fits TRBJ2-7 better, so the J call may be wrong. The CDR3 has 15 amino acids. Germline CDR1 is MNHNY and CDR2 is SVGAGI (reference sequence). The CDR3 region has the DNA TGTGCCAGCAGTTACTCACCGGGACAGGGCTACGAGCAGTACTTC. Its protein product is CASSYSPGQGYEQYF.

The V and J genes are TRBV30 and TRBJ2-7; D gene uncertain. Germline lookup yields CDR1 GTSNPN and CDR2 SVGIG (reference sequence). The CDR3 covers 12 residues. Deletions cut 3 bases from V and 1 base from J, with 7 bases between. The CDR3 nucleotides are TGTGCCTGGAGCGCTCGGTCCTACGAGCAGTACTTC. Its protein is CAWSARSYEQYF.